This T cell receptor (beta chain) was identified in a study of blood T cell repertoires in COVID-19. Across the whole study: Sites in the United States, Italy and Spain provided acute and convalescent COVID-19 samples. From T cells, B-cell-depleted T cells, or PBMCs came the material, which was cDNA or gDNA.

Germline V gene data show CDR1 as MNHEY and CDR2 as SVGAGI. This CDR3 has 14 residues. The V end lost 5 bases, the J end lost 2 bases, and 10 bases lay between the germline ends. As handled by the study authors: Amplification from reference gene primers served as the basis for estimated nucleated cell counts. Sequenced by immunoSEQ multiplex PCR; TCRdb stores in-frame clones only, minus some. D and trimming come from the DNA, and the V and J calls and clone size come from that table. The table lists under 200,000 clones, 70% to 90% of them singletons. Sequenced sample: peripheral blood. The chain uses TRBV6-5 and TRBJ1-5, with D hard to call. The clonotype originates from a man between 35 and 55 years old with active or convalescent COVID-19. The DNA of the CDR3 is TGTGCCAGCAGTCCCATCGGGGGCAATCAGCCCCAGCATTTT. Its protein product is CASSPIGGNQPQHF.